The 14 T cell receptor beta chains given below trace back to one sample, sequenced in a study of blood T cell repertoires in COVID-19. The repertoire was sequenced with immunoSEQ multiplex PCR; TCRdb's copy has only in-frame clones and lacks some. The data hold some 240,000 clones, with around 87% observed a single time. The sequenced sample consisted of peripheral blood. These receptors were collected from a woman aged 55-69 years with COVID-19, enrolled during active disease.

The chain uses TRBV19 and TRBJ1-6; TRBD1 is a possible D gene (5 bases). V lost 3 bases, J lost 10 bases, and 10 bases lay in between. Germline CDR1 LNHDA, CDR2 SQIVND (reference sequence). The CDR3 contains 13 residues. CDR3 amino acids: CASSIGGRSPLHF. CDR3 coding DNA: TGTGCCAGTAGTATCGGGGGTAGATCACCCCTCCACTTT.

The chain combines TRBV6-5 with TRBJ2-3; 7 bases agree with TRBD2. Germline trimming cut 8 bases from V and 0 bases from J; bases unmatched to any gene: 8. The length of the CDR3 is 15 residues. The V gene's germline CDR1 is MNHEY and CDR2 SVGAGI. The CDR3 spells CASPRGVASTDTQYF. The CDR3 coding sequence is TGTGCCAGCCCCCGGGGGGTAGCGAGCACAGATACGCAGTATTTT.

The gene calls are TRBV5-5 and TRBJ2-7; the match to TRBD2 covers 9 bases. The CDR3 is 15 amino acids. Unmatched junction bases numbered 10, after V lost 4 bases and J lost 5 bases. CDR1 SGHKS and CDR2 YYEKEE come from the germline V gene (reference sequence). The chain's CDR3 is CASSPAGTSLDEQYF. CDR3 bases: TGTGCCAGCAGCCCCGCCGGGACTAGCTTGGACGAGCAGTACTTC.

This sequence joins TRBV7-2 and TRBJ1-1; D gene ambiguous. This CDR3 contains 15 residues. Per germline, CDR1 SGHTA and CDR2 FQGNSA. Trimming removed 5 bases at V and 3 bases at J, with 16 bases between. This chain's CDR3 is CASSPLVFSDTEAFF. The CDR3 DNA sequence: TGTGCCAGCAGCCCCCTCGTCTTCAGCGACACTGAAGCTTTCTTT.

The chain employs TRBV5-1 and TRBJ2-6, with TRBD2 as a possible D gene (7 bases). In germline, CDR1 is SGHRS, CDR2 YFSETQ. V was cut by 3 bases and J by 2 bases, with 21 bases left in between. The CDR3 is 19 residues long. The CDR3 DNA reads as TGCGCCAGCAGCTCCACCCCGCTGCGGGGGCCCACTGGGGCCAACGTCCTGACTTTC. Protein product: CASSSTPLRGPTGANVLTF.

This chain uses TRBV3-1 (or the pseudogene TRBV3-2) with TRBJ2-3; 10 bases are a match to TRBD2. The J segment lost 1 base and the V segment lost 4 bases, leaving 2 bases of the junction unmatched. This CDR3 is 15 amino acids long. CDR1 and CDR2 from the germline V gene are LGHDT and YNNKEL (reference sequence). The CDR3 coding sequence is TGTGCCAGCAGCCTAACTAGCGGGGGCACAGATACGCAGTATTTT. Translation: CASSLTSGGTDTQYF.

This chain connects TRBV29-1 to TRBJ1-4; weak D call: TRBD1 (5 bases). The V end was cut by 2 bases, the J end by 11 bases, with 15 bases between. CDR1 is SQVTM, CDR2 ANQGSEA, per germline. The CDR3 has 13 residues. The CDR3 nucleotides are TGCAGCGTTGAATGGACAAGTAATGGGAAACTGTTTTTT. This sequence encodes CSVEWTSNGKLFF.

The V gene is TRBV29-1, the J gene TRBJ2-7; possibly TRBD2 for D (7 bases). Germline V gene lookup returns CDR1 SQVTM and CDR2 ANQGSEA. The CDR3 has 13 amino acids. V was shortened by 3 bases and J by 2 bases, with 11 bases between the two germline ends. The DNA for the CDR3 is TGCAGCGTTGAGGGGGGGACACCCTACGAGCAGTACTTC. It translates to CSVEGGTPYEQYF.

The CDR3 DNA reads as TGTGCCAGCAGCTCTGACAGGGCCCCCTCCTACGAGCAGTACTTC. Protein product: CASSSDRAPSYEQYF. This chain connects TRBV7-2 to TRBJ2-7; TRBD1 matches 7 bases. V dropped 4 bases and J dropped 0; count of bases not matched to a gene: 6. The CDR3 is 15 amino acids. CDR1 is SGHTA, CDR2 FQGNSA, per germline.

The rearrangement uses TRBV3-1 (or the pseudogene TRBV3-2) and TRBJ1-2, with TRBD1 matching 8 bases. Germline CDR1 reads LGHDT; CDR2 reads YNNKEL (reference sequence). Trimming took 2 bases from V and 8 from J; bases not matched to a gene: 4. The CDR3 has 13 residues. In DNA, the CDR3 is TGTGCCAGCAGCCAAACACAGGGGGGAGGCTACACCTTC. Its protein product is CASSQTQGGGYTF.

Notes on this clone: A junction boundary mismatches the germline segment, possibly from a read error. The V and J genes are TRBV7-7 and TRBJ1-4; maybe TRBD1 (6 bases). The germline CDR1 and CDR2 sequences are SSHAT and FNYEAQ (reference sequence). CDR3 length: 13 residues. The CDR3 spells CASSRTVGEKLFF. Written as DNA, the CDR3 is TGTGCTAGCAGCCGGACAGTAGGGGAAAAACTGTTTTTT.

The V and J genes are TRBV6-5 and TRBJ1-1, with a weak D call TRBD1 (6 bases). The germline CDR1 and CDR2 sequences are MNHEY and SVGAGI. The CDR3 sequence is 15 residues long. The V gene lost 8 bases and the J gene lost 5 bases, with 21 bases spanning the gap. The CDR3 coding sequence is TGTGCCAGCGGGAGGGGGGGCCTGAGTGGGACTGAAGCTTTCTTT. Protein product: CASGRGGLSGTEAFF.

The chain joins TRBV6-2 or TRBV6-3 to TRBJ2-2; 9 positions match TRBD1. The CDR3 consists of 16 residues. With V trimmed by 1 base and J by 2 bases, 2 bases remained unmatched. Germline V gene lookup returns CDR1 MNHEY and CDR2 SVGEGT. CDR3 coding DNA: TGTGCCAGCAGTTACTGGGGACAGGGAAACACCGGGGAGCTGTTTTTT. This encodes CASSYWGQGNTGELFF.

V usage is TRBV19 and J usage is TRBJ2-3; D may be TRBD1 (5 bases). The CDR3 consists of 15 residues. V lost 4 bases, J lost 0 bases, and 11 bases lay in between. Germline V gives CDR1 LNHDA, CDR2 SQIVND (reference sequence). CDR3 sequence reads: CASSTGLGSTDTQYF. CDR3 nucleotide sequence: TGTGCCAGTAGTACAGGGCTGGGAAGCACAGATACGCAGTATTTT.